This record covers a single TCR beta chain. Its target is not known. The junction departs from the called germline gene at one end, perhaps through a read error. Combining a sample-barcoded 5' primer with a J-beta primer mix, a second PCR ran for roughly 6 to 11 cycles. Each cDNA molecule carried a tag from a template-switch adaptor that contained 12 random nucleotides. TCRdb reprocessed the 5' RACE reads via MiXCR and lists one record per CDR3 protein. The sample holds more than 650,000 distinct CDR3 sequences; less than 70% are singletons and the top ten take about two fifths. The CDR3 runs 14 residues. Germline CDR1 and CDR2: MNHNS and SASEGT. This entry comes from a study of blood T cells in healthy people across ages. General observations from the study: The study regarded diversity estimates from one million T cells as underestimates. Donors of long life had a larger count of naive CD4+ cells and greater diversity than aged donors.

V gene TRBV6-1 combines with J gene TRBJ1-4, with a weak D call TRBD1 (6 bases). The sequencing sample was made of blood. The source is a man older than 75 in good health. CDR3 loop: CASSEGGRNEKLFF. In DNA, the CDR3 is TGTGCCAGCAGCGAAGGGGGACGAAATGAAAAACTGTTTTTT.